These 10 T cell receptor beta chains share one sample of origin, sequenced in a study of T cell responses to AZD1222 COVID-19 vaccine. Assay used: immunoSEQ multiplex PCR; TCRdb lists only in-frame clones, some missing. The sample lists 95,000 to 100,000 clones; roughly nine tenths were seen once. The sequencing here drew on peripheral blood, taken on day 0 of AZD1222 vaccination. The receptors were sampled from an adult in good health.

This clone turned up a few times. DNA for the CDR3: TGTGCCAGCAGCCGTCCCGGGTGGGGCTACACCTTC. Amino acids: CASSRPGWGYTF. This chain links TRBV3-1 (or the pseudogene TRBV3-2) with TRBJ1-2; no reliable D call. Germline CDR1 is LGHDT and CDR2 is YNNKEL (reference sequence). Between the trimmed V and J ends, which lost 4 bases and 8 bases, there was a span of 11 bases. The CDR3 is made up of 12 amino acids.

CDR3 in amino acids: CASSLTRASSGPQHF. CDR3 bases: TGTGCCAGCAGCTTAACAAGGGCCTCATCAGGGCCCCAGCATTTT. V gene TRBV7-8 combines with J gene TRBJ1-5; D is undetermined. CDR3 length: 15 residues. The V and J ends lost 2 bases and 9 bases respectively, with 17 bases between them. Germline values: CDR1 SGHVS, CDR2 FQNEAQ.

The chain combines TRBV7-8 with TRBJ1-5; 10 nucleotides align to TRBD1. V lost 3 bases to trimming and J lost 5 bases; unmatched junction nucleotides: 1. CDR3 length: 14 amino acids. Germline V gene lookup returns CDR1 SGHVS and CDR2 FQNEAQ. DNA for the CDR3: TGTGCCAGCAGCTTGGACAGGGGGGATCAGCCCCAGCATTTT. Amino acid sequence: CASSLDRGDQPQHF. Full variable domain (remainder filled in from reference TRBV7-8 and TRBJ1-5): GAGVSQSPRYKVAKRGQDVALRCDPISGHVSLFWYQQALGQGPEFLTYFQNEAQLDKSGLPSDRFFAERPEGSVSTLKIQRTQQEDSAVYLCASSLDRGDQPQHFGDGTRLSIL.

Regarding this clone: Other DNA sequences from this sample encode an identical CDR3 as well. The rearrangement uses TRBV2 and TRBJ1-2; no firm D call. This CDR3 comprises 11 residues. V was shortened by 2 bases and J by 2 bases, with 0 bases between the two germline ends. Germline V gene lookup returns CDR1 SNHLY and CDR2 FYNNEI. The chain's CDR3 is CASSENYGYTF. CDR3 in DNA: TGTGCCAGCAGTGAAAACTATGGCTACACCTTC.

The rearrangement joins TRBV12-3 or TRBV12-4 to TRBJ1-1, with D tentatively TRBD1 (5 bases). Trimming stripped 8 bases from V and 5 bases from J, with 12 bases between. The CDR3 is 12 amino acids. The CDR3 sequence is CASLGEFTEAFF. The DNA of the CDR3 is TGTGCCAGCTTGGGGGAATTTACTGAAGCTTTCTTT.

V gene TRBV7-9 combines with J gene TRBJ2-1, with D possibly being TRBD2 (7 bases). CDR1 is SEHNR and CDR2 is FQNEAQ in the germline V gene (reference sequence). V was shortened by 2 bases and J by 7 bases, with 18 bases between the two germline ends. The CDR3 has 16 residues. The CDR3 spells CASSLRRGGAGNEQFF. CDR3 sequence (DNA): TGTGCCAGCAGCTTAAGGCGTGGGGGGGCAGGGAATGAGCAGTTCTTC.

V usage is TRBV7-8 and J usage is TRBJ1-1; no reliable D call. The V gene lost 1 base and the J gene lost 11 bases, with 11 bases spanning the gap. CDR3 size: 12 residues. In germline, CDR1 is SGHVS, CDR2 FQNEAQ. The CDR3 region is CASSLDPGLAFF. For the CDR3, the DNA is TGTGCCAGCAGCTTAGATCCGGGCTTGGCTTTCTTT.

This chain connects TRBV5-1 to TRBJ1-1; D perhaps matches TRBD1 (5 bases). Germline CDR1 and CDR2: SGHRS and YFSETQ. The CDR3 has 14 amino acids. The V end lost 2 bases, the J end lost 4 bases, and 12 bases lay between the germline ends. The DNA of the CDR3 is TGCGCCAGCAGCTTATTTACTGGGGCCACTGAAGCTTTCTTT. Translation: CASSLFTGATEAFF.

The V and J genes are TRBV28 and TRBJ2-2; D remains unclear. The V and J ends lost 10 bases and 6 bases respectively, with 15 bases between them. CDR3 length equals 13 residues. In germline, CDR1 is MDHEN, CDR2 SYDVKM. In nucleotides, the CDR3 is TGTGCCACCCTTACGAGCCCCGCCGGGGAGCTGTTTTTT. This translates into CATLTSPAGELFF.

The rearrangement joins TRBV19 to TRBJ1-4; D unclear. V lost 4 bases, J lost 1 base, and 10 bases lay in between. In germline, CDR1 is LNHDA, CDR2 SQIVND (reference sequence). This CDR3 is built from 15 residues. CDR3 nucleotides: TGTGCCAGTAGTACCTTTCGGCTAACTAATGAAAAACTGTTTTTT. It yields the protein CASSTFRLTNEKLFF.